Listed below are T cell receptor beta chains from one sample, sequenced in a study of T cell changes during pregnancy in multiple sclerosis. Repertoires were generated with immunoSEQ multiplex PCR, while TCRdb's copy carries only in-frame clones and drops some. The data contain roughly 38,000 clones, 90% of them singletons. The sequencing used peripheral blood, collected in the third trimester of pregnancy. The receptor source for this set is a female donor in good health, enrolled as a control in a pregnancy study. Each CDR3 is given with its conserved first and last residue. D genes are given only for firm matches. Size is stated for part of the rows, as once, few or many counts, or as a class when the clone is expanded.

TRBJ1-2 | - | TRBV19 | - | TGTGCCAGTAGTACCACCCCGCCGGGTCCCTATGGCTACACCTTC | CASSTTPPGPYGYTF
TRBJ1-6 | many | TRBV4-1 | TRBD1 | TGCGCCAGCAGCTTAACAGGGGATGCTAATTCACCCCTCCACTTT | CASSLTGDANSPLHF
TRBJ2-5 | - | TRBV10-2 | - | TGCGCCAGCAGTGAGTCGATGTCCTGGTGGGAGACCCTCCAGGAGACCCAGTACTTC | CASSESMSWWETLQETQYF
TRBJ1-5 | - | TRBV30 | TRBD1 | TGTGCCTGGAGCCCCGGACAGGAAGGGAATCAGCCCCAGCATTTT | CAWSPGQEGNQPQHF
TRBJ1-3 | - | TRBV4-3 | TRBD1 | TGCGCCAGCAGCCAGGGGACAGGGGGAGGAGGAAACACCATATATTTT | CASSQGTGGGGNTIYF
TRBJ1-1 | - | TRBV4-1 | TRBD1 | TGCGCCAGCAGCCCCGGGACAGGGTCGGGTGACACTGAAGCTTTCTTT | CASSPGTGSGDTEAFF
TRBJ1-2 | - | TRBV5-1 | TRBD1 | TGCGCCAGCACCTTTACCGGGACAGATGGCTACACCTTC | CASTFTGTDGYTF
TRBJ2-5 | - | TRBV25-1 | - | TGTGCCAGCAGTGAATACCGGGGGACTCCACAAGAGACCCAGTACTTC | CASSEYRGTPQETQYF
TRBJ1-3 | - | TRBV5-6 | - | TGTGCCAGCAGCCGGGAGGCCAGCGGAAACACCATATATTTT | CASSREASGNTIYF
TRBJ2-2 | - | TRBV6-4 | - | TGTGCCAGCAGTGAAACAAACACCGGGGAGCTGTTTTTT | CASSETNTGELFF
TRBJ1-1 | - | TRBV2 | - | TGTGCCAGCAGTGAAGGGAGAGTGAACACTGAAGCTTTCTTT | CASSEGRVNTEAFF
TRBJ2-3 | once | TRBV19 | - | TGTGCCAGTAGTATAGCCGGCACAGATACGCAGTATTTT | CASSIAGTDTQYF
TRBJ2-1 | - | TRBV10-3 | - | TGTGCCATCAGTGAGAGCAGGGTTGAGGAGCAGTTCTTC | CAISESRVEEQFF
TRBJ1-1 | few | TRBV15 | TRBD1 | TGTGCCACCAGCAGCCCCCTGCGGGACAGGGGTGAAGCTTTCTTT | CATSSPLRDRGEAFF
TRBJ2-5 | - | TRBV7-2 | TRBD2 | TGTGCCAGCAGCCCGGTTTCAGCGGGGGGGCAAGAGACCCAGTACTTC | CASSPVSAGGQETQYF
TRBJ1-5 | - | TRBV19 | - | TGTGCCAGTAGTATAGCGGACAGTATGGTCGCATTT | CASSIADSMVAF
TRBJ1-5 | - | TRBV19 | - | TGTGCCAGTAGTATAGCTGGCCAGCCCCAGCATTTT | CASSIAGQPQHF
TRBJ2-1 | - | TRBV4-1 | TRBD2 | TGCGCCAGCAGCCCAATCAGCGGGGAACATCACAATGAGCAGTTCTTC | CASSPISGEHHNEQFF
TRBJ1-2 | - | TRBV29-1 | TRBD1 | TGCAGCGCCGCAGGGGGCGGGAATGGCTACACCTTC | CSAAGGGNGYTF
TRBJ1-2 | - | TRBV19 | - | TGTGCCAGTAGTATAGGGCCGCCTCCCGGCTACACCTTC | CASSIGPPPGYTF
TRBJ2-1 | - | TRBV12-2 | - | TGTGCAAGTCGCTTAGAGGGACTAGGGTGTAAGGAGCAGTTCTTC | CASRLEGLGCKEQFF
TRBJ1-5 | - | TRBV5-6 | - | TGTGCCAGCAGCTTGGGACAGAATCAGCCCCAGCATTTT | CASSLGQNQPQHF
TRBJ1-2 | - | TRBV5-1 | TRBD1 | TGCGCCAGCAGCGTACAGGGGAGAAGGAACTATGGCTACACCTTC | CASSVQGRRNYGYTF
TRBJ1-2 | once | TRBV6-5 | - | TGTGCCAGCAGTCCTCACCCACAGGGAAACTATGGCTACACCTTC | CASSPHPQGNYGYTF
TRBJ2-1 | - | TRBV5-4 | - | TGTGCCAGCAGCCATCCCAAGGCCGGAGACAATGAGCAGTTCTTC | CASSHPKAGDNEQFF
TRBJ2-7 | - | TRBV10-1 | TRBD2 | TGCGCCAGCAGTCAGTCCCAACTAGCGGGAGTAGACGAGCAGTACTTC | CASSQSQLAGVDEQYF
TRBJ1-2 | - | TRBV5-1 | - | TGCGCCAGCAGCGTCCCAACAGGGAACTATGGCTACACCTTC | CASSVPTGNYGYTF
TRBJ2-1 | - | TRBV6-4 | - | TGTGCCAGCAGTAAGGACACCGATCCCCACAATGAGCAGTTCTTC | CASSKDTDPHNEQFF
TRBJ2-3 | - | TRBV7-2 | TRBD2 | TGTGCCAGCAGCCCTTGGAGGCTAGCGGGGAGAGATACGCAGTATTTT | CASSPWRLAGRDTQYF
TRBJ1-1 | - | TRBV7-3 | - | TGTGCCAGCAGCTTAACGGCGGACACTGAAGCTTTCTTT | CASSLTADTEAFF
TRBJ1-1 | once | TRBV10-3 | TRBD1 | TGTGCCATCAGTCCGGGACAGGGGGGAGTTAACACTGAAGCTTTCTTT | CAISPGQGGVNTEAFF
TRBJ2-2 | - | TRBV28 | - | TGTGCCAGCAGTTCCAACAGGGCAGCGGGGGAGCTGTTTTTT | CASSSNRAAGELFF
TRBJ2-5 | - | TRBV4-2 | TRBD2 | TGTGCCAGCAGCCAAGAGGAGGCGGGAGCCCCTCAAGAGACCCAGTACTTC | CASSQEEAGAPQETQYF
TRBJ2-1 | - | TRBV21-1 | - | TGTGCCAGCTTAATGAGTAGCGGGAATGAGCAGTTCTTC | CASLMSSGNEQFF
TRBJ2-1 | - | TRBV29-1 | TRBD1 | TGCAGCGTGGGACAGGTAAAGGATGAGCAGTTCTTC | CSVGQVKDEQFF
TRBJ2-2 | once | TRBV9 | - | TGTGCCAGCAGCGTATTTGAGGGGGTCCGACCCTCGGTTTCGAACACCGGGGAGCTGTTTTTT | CASSVFEGVRPSVSNTGELFF
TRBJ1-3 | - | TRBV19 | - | TGTGCCAGTAGTCTAACTGGAAACACCATATATTTT | CASSLTGNTIYF
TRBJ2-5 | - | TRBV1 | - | TGCACCAGCAGCCAAGATCCTAGCGGGAGGGCCGGAGAGACCCAGTACTTC | CTSSQDPSGRAGETQYF
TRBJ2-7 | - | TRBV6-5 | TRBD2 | TGTGCCAGCAGCGCCACTAGCGGGGACTCCTACGAGCAGTACTTC | CASSATSGDSYEQYF
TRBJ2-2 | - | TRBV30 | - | TGTGCCTGGAGTGTACTGGAGCGGTCCTCGGGGGAGCTGTTTTTT | CAWSVLERSSGELFF
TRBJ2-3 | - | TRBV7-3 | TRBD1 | TGTGCCAGCAGCTCCGGGACAGGGATGGCAGATACGCAGTATTTT | CASSSGTGMADTQYF
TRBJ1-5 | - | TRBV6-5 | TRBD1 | TGTGCCAGCAGCCGGACAGGGATCGATCAGCCCCAGCATTTT | CASSRTGIDQPQHF
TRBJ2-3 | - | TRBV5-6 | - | TGTGCCAGCAGCGGGGGCGGGAGCGGTTCAGATACGCAGTATTTT | CASSGGGSGSDTQYF
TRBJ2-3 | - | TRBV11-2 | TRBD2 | TGTGCCAGCAGCCGCACCGGGACTAGCAGGGATACGCAGTATTTT | CASSRTGTSRDTQYF